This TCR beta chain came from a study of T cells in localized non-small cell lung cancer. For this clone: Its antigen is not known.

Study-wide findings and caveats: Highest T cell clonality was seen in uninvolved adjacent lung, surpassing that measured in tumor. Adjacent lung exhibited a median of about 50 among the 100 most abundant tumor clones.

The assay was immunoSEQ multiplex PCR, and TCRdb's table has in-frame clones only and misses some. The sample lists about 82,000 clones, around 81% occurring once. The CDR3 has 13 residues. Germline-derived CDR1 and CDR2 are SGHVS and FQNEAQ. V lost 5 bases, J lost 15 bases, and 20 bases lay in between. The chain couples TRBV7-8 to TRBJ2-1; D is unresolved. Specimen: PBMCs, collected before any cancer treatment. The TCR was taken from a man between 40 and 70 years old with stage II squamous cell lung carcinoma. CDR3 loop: CASSLTVSVEAFF. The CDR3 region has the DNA TGTGCCAGCAGCCTGACGGTTTCTGTGGAAGCGTTCTTC. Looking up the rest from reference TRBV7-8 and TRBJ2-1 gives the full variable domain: GAGVSQSPRYKVAKRGQDVALRCDPISGHVSLFWYQQALGQGPEFLTYFQNEAQLDKSGLPSDRFFAERPEGSVSTLKIQRTQQEDSAVYLCASSLTVSVEAFFGPGTRLTVL.